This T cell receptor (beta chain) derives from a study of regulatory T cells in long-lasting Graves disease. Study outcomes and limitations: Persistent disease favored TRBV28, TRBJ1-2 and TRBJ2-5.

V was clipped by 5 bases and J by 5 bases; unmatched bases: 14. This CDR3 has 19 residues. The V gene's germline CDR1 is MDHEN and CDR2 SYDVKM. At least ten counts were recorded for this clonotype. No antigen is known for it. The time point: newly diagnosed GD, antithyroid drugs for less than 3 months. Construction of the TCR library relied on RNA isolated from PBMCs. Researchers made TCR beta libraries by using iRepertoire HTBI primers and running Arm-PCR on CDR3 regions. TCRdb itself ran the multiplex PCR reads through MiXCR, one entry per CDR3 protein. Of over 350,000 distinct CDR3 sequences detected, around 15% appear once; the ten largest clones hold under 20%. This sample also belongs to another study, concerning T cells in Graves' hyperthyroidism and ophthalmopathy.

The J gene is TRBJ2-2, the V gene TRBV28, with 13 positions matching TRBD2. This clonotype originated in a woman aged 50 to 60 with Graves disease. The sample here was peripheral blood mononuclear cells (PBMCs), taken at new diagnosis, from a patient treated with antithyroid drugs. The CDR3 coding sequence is TGTGCCAGCAGTAACACCTTACTAGCGGGAGGGCCCTGGACCGGGGAGCTGTTTTTT. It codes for CASSNTLLAGGPWTGELFF. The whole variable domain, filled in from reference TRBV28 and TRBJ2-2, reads DVKVTQSSRYLVKRTGEKVFLECVQDMDHENMFWYRQDPGLGLRLIYFSYDVKMKEKGDIPEGYSVSREKKERFSLILESASTNQTSMYLCASSNTLLAGGPWTGELFFGEGSRLTVL.